This TCR beta chain was recovered during a study of CD8 T cells in ankylosing spondylitis. Study results and limitations: Typical of ankylosing spondylitis blood, it appeared, was a TCR beta motif of seven to nine highly homologous variants.

Germline CDR1 and CDR2: MNHEY and SMNVEV (reference sequence). V was pared by 5 bases and J by 5 bases, with 12 bases between. The CDR3 extends over 13 amino acids. Remarks on this clonotype: Antigen unknown.

Each CDR3 protein is one row after TCRdb ran MiXCR on the 5' RACE reads. Among 200,000 to 250,000 distinct CDR3 sequences listed, about 6.7% were seen once. The chain is built from TRBV27 and TRBJ1-1; D gene unclear. The TCR originated in a male donor with ankylosing spondylitis. The sample was blood, either unsorted or a sorted T cell fraction (not recorded which). The CDR3 protein is CASSMQVRTEAFF. Written as DNA, the CDR3 is TGTGCCAGCAGTATGCAGGTTAGGACTGAAGCTTTCTTT.